In this sample, the clone carrying this T cell receptor beta chain turned up many times. This sample stems from a study of T cells in Graves' hyperthyroidism and ophthalmopathy. The TCR beta CDR3 regions underwent amplification using RNA transcripts as the source. HTBI primers were the set used in a first-round RT-PCR of the TCR CDR3. A single record per CDR3 protein comes from TCRdb applying MiXCR to the multiplex PCR reads. The data show almost 600,000 distinct CDR3 sequences, about 14% seen once. The V segment lost 2 bases and the J segment 5 bases; nucleotides outside the gene matches: 8. CDR3 length equals 16 residues. The V gene's germline CDR1 is MNHEY and CDR2 SVGEGT.

Specimen: blood. The source of this sequence is a woman in her twenties or thirties with Graves' hyperthyroidism that later progressed to Graves' ophthalmopathy. This sequence joins TRBV6-2 or TRBV6-3 and TRBJ2-3; 9 nucleotides agree with TRBD2. This chain's CDR3 is CASSYLSGRILDTQYF. The CDR3 DNA reads TGTGCCAGCAGTTACCTTAGCGGGAGAATTCTAGATACGCAGTATTTT.